A single sample gave rise to the 9 T cell receptor beta chains below, sequenced in a study of T cells in women clearing cervical HPV infection. The method was immunoSEQ multiplex PCR; TCRdb's version includes in-frame clones alone and lacks a portion of them. In all, the sample yields tens of thousands of clones. Source material: blood buffy coat. These receptors came from a woman between 18 and 75 years old with a cervical HPV16 infection that either progressed to CIN3+ or cleared (not recorded which).

Points on this clone: The read ends 3 residues shy of where the CDR3 ends; the end is completed using the germline J gene. The genes are TRBV7-2 and TRBJ1-6; D not certain. The germline CDR1 and CDR2 sequences are SGHTA and FQGNSA. This CDR3 spans 13 amino acids. The V and J ends lost 2 bases and 8 bases respectively, with 7 bases between them. CDR3 residues: CASSLRGDSPLHF. Partial CDR3 DNA: TGTGCCAGCAGCTTAAGAGGTGATTCACCC.

In the case of this clone: The sequence runs out 3 residues before the end of the CDR3; the remainder is reconstructed from the germline J gene. The chain is built from TRBV5-1 and TRBJ1-5, with 10 bases fitting TRBD1. V was pared by 5 bases and J by 4 bases, with 6 bases of the junction left unmatched. From germline, CDR1 is SGHRS and CDR2 YFSETQ. The CDR3 loop spans 15 amino acids. The CDR3 bases that were read are TGCGCCAGCAGAACCGGGACAGGGGCGAATCAGCCC. It codes for CASRTGTGANQP. The full CDR3 protein is CASRTGTGANQPQHF.

Worth noting for this clone: The CDR3 is cut off 3 residues early in the read; its end comes from the germline J gene. This sequence joins TRBV5-6 and TRBJ2-7, with 8 positions matching TRBD1. The ends lost 1 base at V and 6 bases at J; junction bases unmatched: 9. Germline loops: CDR1 SGHDT, CDR2 YYEEEE. The CDR3 length is 15 residues. The sequenced part of the CDR3 DNA is TGTGCCAGCAGCTTGATGGACAGGGCTTTGGTCGAG. Translated, it gives CASSLMDRALVE. The CDR3 in full is CASSLMDRALVEQYF.

As regards this clone: The read terminates 3 residues before the CDR3 end, so the remaining end is supplied by the germline J gene. The J gene is TRBJ2-2, the V gene TRBV28, with a possible D match to TRBD1 (6 bases). From germline, CDR1 is MDHEN and CDR2 SYDVKM. The CDR3 runs 12 residues. Deletions cut 9 bases from V and 5 bases from J, with 10 bases between. The CDR3: CASADRTGELFF. Partial CDR3 DNA: TGTGCCAGTGCAGACAGGACCGGGGAG.

As concerns this clone: The CDR3 goes on 3 residues after the read ends, and that part is filled in from the germline J gene. This sequence joins TRBV28 and TRBJ1-2, with D maybe TRBD1 (5 bases). Germline-derived CDR1 and CDR2 are MDHEN and SYDVKM. This CDR3 comprises 13 residues. V was clipped by 2 bases and J by 4 bases, with 8 bases between them. CDR3 loop: CASSLEGLYGYTF. CDR3 DNA (partial): TGTGCCAGCAGTTTAGAGGGACTCTATGGC.

Remarks on this clone: Coverage ceases 3 residues before the CDR3 finishes, and the germline J gene fills in the end. The chain employs TRBV2 and TRBJ1-5; 7 positions agree with TRBD1. The length of the CDR3 is 13 residues. CDR1 and CDR2 from the germline V gene are SNHLY and FYNNEI. J was trimmed by 5 bases and V by 3 bases; bases with no gene match: 1. The CDR3 sequence is CASSDDRDQPQHF. The DNA read from the CDR3 is TGTGCCAGCAGTGACGACAGGGATCAGCCC.

In regard to this clone: The CDR3 is cut off 3 residues early in the read; its end comes from the germline J gene. The J gene is TRBJ1-4, the V gene TRBV20-1; 7 nucleotides match TRBD1. The CDR3 runs to 18 residues. CDR1 DFQATT and CDR2 SNEGSKA come from the germline V gene (reference sequence). Germline trimming cut 3 bases from V and 0 bases from J; bases unmatched to any gene: 13. Partial CDR3 DNA: TGCAGTGCTAGGGGCCGGGACAGACTCTTTGCAACTAATGAAAAA. Translated: CSARGRDRLFATNEK. The whole CDR3 sequence is CSARGRDRLFATNEKLFF.

The CDR3 spells CASSLGHDEQYF. CDR3 bases read: TGTGCCAGCAGCTTAGGGCACGACGAG. The chain uses TRBV11-2 and TRBJ2-7; D gene uncertain. Read coverage stops 3 residues before the CDR3 terminus; the germline J gene supplies the remainder. Germline assignment: CDR1 SGHAT and CDR2 FQNNGV. The CDR3 consists of 12 residues. V lost 1 base, J lost 5 bases, and 6 bases lay in between.

Details on this clone: The read ends 3 residues shy of where the CDR3 ends; the end is completed using the germline J gene. V usage is TRBV2 and J usage is TRBJ2-2; D remains unclear. V lost 7 bases to trimming and J lost 7 bases, with 10 bases between them. The CDR3 spans 12 residues. Germline values: CDR1 SNHLY, CDR2 FYNNEI. The CDR3 DNA, read in part, is TGTGCCAGCAAGGGTATTTTCGGGGAG. It translates to CASKGIFGE. The CDR3 in full is CASKGIFGELFF.